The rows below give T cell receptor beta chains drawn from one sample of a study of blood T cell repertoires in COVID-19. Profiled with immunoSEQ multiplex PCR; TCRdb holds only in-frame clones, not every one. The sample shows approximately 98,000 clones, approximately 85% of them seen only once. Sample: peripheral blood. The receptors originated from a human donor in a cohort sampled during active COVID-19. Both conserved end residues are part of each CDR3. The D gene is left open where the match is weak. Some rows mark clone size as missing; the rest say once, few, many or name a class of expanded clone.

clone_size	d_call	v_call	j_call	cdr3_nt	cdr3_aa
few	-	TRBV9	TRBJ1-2	TGTGCCAGCAGCGGAGACATTCGCTATGGCTACACCTTC	CASSGDIRYGYTF
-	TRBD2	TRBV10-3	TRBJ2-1	TGTGCCATCAGTCCCTCCGGGACTAGCGAGGGTGAGCAGTTCTTC	CAISPSGTSEGEQFF
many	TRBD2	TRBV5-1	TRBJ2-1	TGCGCCAGCAGCCCCTACCCTTCTATCTTACTAGCGGGAGGGACCTACAATGAGCAGTTCTTC	CASSPYPSILLAGGTYNEQFF
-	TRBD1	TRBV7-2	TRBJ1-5	TGTGCCAGCAGCTTAGACAGGGGAGGAGGGCAGCCCCAGCATTTT	CASSLDRGGGQPQHF
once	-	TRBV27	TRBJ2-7	TGTGCCAGCAGTTTTGTCAATTCTAACGAGCAGTACTTC	CASSFVNSNEQYF
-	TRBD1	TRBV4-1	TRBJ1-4	TGCGCCAGCAGCTCCTGGGGGACAGAGCCGAATGAAAAACTGTTTTTT	CASSSWGTEPNEKLFF
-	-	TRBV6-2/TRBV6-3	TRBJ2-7	TGTGCCAGCAGCGCGATTGACAGGTTTTTCGACGAGCAGTACTTC	CASSAIDRFFDEQYF
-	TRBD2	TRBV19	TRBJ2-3	TGTGCCAGTAGTCCCGAGAGCGGGGGCTATGACACGCAGTATTTT	CASSPESGGYDTQYF
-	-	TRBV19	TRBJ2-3	TGTGCCAGTAGTTTGAAGACAGGCACAGATACGCAGTATTTT	CASSLKTGTDTQYF
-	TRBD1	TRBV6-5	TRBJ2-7	TGTGCCAGCAGCGTAGCCGGGACAGCCTACGAGCAGTACTTC	CASSVAGTAYEQYF
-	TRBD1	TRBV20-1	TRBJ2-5	TGCAGTTACAGGGGTTATGAGACCCAGTACTTC	CSYRGYETQYF
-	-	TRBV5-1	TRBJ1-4	TGCGCCAGCAGCTTGGGACCGGCAGGGACTAATGAAAAACTGTTTTTT	CASSLGPAGTNEKLFF
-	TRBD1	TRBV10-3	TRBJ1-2	TGTGCCATCAGGTTGACAGGGGGAGATGGCTACACCTTC	CAIRLTGGDGYTF
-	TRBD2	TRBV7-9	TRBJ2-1	TGTGCCAGCAGCCCCTTTAGCGGGGGGGTCTACAATGAGCAGTTCTTC	CASSPFSGGVYNEQFF
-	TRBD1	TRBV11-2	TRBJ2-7	TGTGCCAGCAGCTTTGGGACAGCCACCTACGAGCAGTACTTC	CASSFGTATYEQYF
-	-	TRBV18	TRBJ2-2	TGTGCCAGCTCACCATCTCGGACAGCGGCCGGGGAGCTGTTTTTT	CASSPSRTAAGELFF
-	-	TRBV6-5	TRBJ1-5	TGTGCCAGCTCCCCCGTCGTCAATCAGCCCCAGCATTTT	CASSPVVNQPQHF
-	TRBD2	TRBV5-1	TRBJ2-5	TGCGCCAGCAGCTTAGCGGGGCCAGGGCAGGAGGAGACCCAGTACTTC	CASSLAGPGQEETQYF
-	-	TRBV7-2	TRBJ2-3	TGTGCCAGCAGCTTAGCGGAGGGGCCAGATACGCAGTATTTT	CASSLAEGPDTQYF
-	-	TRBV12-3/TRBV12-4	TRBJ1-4	TGTGCCAGCAGATCCCCCCGGGAAAAACTGTTTTTT	CASRSPREKLFF
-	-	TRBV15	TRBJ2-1	TGTGCCACCAGCAGAGCGGCCGGGACACCCACGGGCGAGCAGTTCTTC	CATSRAAGTPTGEQFF
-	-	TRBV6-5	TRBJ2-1	TGTGCCAGCAGTTATGGGGCAGACAATGAGCAGTTCTTC	CASSYGADNEQFF
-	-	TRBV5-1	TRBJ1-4	TGCGCCAGCAGCTTGCAGGGCCCGGATGAAAAACTGTTTTTT	CASSLQGPDEKLFF